This T cell receptor beta chain was retrieved from a study of T cell responses to AZD1222 COVID-19 vaccine (dated by TCRdb to the early 2020s). Some background on the complete study: TCR sequencing was performed for approximately 240 trial participants, of whom 207 were given two doses of AZD1222 and 26 were given two doses of MenACWY control vaccine. Trial participants were enrolled by age into subgroups of 18-55, 56-69 and 70-plus years, and about 150, 27 and 61 TCR-sequenced participants, respectively, were included in these subgroups. Paper-wide results and their limitations: Conclusions about previously exposed vaccinees are limited, since just a handful of AZD1222 recipients were seropositive for SARS-CoV-2 at baseline. Reportedly, close to half of the unique spike-specific TCRs recognized epitopes lying outside the regions that are mutated in the B.1.351 and B.1.1.7 variants. The 56-69-year group was small, and its depth increase did not reach significance, likely because of low power. Because no day 14 peak-response samples were available, the repertoires could be characterized only after the peak T cell response. Participants were mostly white British, with more females than males. The authors suggested clonal diversity may have been underestimated. The vaccine-associated CD4 TCRs covered the entire spike protein, and the dominant responses fell in regions 160-218 and 743-854. A significant rise in spike-specific TCR breadth and depth was observed after two AZD1222 doses relative to day 0 and relative to MenACWY recipients.

For this clone: It lacks a known antigen. Base qualities are not provided; no much larger clone lies one nucleotide away.

Including cysteine and phenylalanine, the CDR3 has 15 amino acids. The retained sequence is limited to the CDR3, 45 bases, with the frame set at the first base. Trimming takes 5 bases from V and 0 bases from J, and the germline ends sit 12 bases apart. CDR1 and CDR2 are read off the germline V gene as SGDLS and YYNGEE. The CDR3 regions of human TCRbeta chains were analyzed by immunosequencing. Per the source publication's procedure: TCRs in the repertoires were matched against a reference library of SARS-CoV-2-specific TCRs that had been generated with the MIRA antigen-specificity platform. Breadth meant the fraction of unique TCRs that were SARS-CoV-2-associated, whereas depth meant the fraction of total T cells that were SARS-CoV-2-associated. Using the MIRA data, each spike-specific TCR was assigned both to the spike region to which the TCR was reactive and to a CD4 or CD8 class. Log10-transformed breadth and depth values were compared by one-way ANOVA with Sidak's multiple comparisons tests. TCRdb's version of the immuneACCESS table is confined to in-frame rearrangements and falls short of the full clone set. An unresolved V gene accounts for under half of the shortfall where checked; the remainder is of unknown origin. Clone size and the V and J calls come from that table; the DNA yielded D and trimming. This sample holds about 93,000 clones; just under 90% were observed only once. The ten largest make up approximately 2.8% of the sample.

The time point tag for this specimen amounts to: baseline before first vaccination. Reading the label with the study, this specimen's treatment or condition is: meningococcal conjugate vaccine given as trial control. Vaccinee samples were obtained from the UK trials COV001 and COV002, which included a single-blind randomized controlled phase 2/3 trial of AZD1222 (ChAdOx1 nCoV-19) in healthy adults. Trial participant PBMC samples were collected at day 0 and day 28 after the second dose for TCRbeta chain sequencing. This clonotype originated in an adult in good health. The chain couples TRBV9 to TRBJ1-3; perhaps TRBD1 is the D gene, with 5 bases matching. Here the sequenced sample was peripheral blood, taken on day 0 of MenACWY control vaccination. The CDR3: CASRGPISSGNTIYF. The DNA sequence is as follows: TGTGCCAGCAGGGGACCGATTAGCTCTGGAAACACCATATATTTT.